The 14 T cell receptor beta chains below were found in one sample sequenced in a study of T cell responses to AZD1222 COVID-19 vaccine. The table came from immunoSEQ multiplex PCR; TCRdb's copy has only in-frame clones and leaves some out. This table has over 100,000 clones, about 83% appearing once. This specimen consisted of peripheral blood, obtained on day 0 of AZD1222 vaccination. The receptors come from an adult in good health.

The rearrangement joins TRBV7-2 to TRBJ2-5; maybe TRBD2 (6 bases). The germline V and J ends were trimmed by 5 bases and 2 bases, with 15 bases remaining between them. CDR1 SGHTA and CDR2 FQGNSA come from the germline V gene. The length of the CDR3 is 15 residues. CDR3 in DNA: TGTGCCAGCAGCCCCGGGGGACGTACGCAAGAGACCCAGTACTTC. It is translated as CASSPGGRTQETQYF.

The genes are TRBV3-1 (or the pseudogene TRBV3-2) and TRBJ1-2; D call uncertain. V dropped 3 bases and J dropped 6 bases, with 8 bases sitting between them. The CDR3 is 12 residues long. CDR1 is LGHDT and CDR2 is YNNKEL in the germline V gene (reference sequence). As DNA, the CDR3 is TGTGCCAGCAGCCACCTAGGCGATGGCTACACCTTC. Encoded protein: CASSHLGDGYTF.

The V and J genes are TRBV24-1 and TRBJ2-3, with unresolved D. Trimming left V 10 bases short and J 6 bases short, with 13 bases between. Germline V lookup: CDR1 KGHDR, CDR2 SFDVKD. The CDR3 runs to 12 residues. The CDR3 bases are TGTGCCACGTCCAAGGGCCGGGATACGCAGTATTTT. It codes for CATSKGRDTQYF.

J is TRBJ1-1 and V is TRBV10-3, with TRBD1 matching 7 bases. Germline-derived CDR1 and CDR2 are ENHRY and SYGVKD. The ends lost 2 bases at V and 7 bases at J; junction bases unmatched: 1. The CDR3 has 12 amino acids. The CDR3 coding sequence is TGTGCCATCAGTGAGGGGGACAGTGAAGCTTTCTTT. Encoded protein: CAISEGDSEAFF.

The chain links TRBV6-2 or TRBV6-3 to TRBJ2-7; 9 nucleotides line up with TRBD1. There are 13 residues in the CDR3. Losses at the gene ends were 5 bases for V and 5 bases for J; bases not matched to a gene: 4. CDR1 is MNHEY and CDR2 is SVGEGT in the germline V gene. CDR3 region: CASSGGQGNEQYF. The CDR3 DNA is TGTGCCAGCAGTGGGGGACAGGGTAACGAGCAGTACTTC.

The chain has TRBV6-2 or TRBV6-3 and TRBJ2-7, with D possibly called TRBD1 or TRBD2 (5 bases each). This CDR3 region has 16 residues. Trimming cost V 0 bases and J 0 bases, with 12 bases left between them. Looked up from germline, CDR1 is MNHEY and CDR2 is SVGEGT. The CDR3 DNA follows: TGTGCCAGCAGTTACTCATCCGGGGCCTACTCCTACGAGCAGTACTTC. This sequence encodes CASSYSSGAYSYEQYF.

The V and J genes are TRBV27 and TRBJ2-3; D unresolved. CDR1 MNHEY and CDR2 SMNVEV come from the germline V gene (reference sequence). This CDR3 comprises 14 residues. V was cut by 6 bases and J by 0 bases, with 10 bases left in between. The CDR3 protein is CASSQRSSTDTQYF. The CDR3 DNA reads as TGTGCCAGCAGCCAAAGATCAAGCACAGATACGCAGTATTTT.

The rearrangement joins TRBV28 to TRBJ2-5, with unresolved D. Trimming took 3 bases from V and 2 from J, leaving 7 bases between them. The CDR3 loop spans 13 amino acids. Germline CDR1 MDHEN, CDR2 SYDVKM. This CDR3 reads CASSFSSQETQYF. The CDR3, as DNA: TGTGCCAGCAGTTTCAGCAGTCAAGAGACCCAGTACTTC.

The chain recombines TRBV19 with TRBJ2-2; D is possibly TRBD1 or TRBD2 (5 bases each). The length of the CDR3 is 14 residues. V was cut by 3 bases and J by 6 bases, with 11 bases left in between. From germline, CDR1 is LNHDA and CDR2 SQIVND (reference sequence). CDR3 region: CASSMDGGSGELFF. The CDR3 nucleotides read TGTGCCAGTAGTATGGATGGGGGTTCCGGGGAGCTGTTTTTT.

The chain is built from TRBV30 and TRBJ2-3; 10 bases fit TRBD1. Trimming cost V 4 bases and J 3 bases; bases outside gene matches: 7. CDR1 is GTSNPN, CDR2 SVGIG, per germline (reference sequence). This CDR3 contains 15 residues. The CDR3 DNA reads TGTGCCTGGACCCTCGGACAGGGGGAGACAGATACGCAGTATTTT. Its protein product is CAWTLGQGETDTQYF. Full variable domain (outside the CDR3, taken from reference TRBV30 and TRBJ2-3): SQTIHQWPATLVQPVGSPLSLECTVEGTSNPNLYWYRQAAGRGLQLLFYSVGIGQISSEVPQNLSASRPQDRQFILSSKKLLLSDSGFYLCAWTLGQGETDTQYFGPGTRLTVL.

The chain carries TRBV9 and TRBJ1-1, with D possibly being TRBD1 (5 bases). V was clipped by 4 bases and J by 5 bases, with 12 bases between them. There are 13 residues in the CDR3. Germline lookup yields CDR1 SGDLS and CDR2 YYNGEE. The CDR3 bases are TGTGCCAGCAGCTATTACGGGGGGACTGAAGCTTTCTTT. Translation gives CASSYYGGTEAFF.

This chain joins TRBV6-2 or TRBV6-3 and TRBJ2-5, with 7 bases matching TRBD2. Per the germline V gene, CDR1 is MNHEY and CDR2 is SVGEGT. V trimming: 4 bases; J trimming: 5 bases; junction bases outside the gene matches: 16. This CDR3 has 17 amino acids. CDR3 DNA: TGTGCCAGCAGTTCCAGCCTTAGCGGGCCGGGGATCGAGACCCAGTACTTC. Residues: CASSSSLSGPGIETQYF.

This rearrangement joins TRBV19 to TRBJ2-1, with D possibly being TRBD2 (5 bases). Trimming shortened V by 7 bases and J by 4 bases, and 11 bases separated the two germline ends. Germline CDR1 and CDR2: LNHDA and SQIVND (reference sequence). CDR3 length: 13 residues. CDR3 nucleotide sequence: TGTGCCAGTACCACGAGCGGATACAATGAGCAGTTCTTC. It translates to CASTTSGYNEQFF.

CDR3 in DNA: TGTGCCAGTAGTATACCCACCAGCAATCAGCCCCAGCATTTT. It specifies CASSIPTSNQPQHF. V gene TRBV19 combines with J gene TRBJ1-5; D unclear. The CDR3 runs to 14 residues. Germline CDR1 and CDR2: LNHDA and SQIVND (reference sequence). The V gene lost 2 bases and the J gene lost 1 base, with 6 bases spanning the gap.